This T cell receptor (beta chain) came from a study of blood T cell repertoires in COVID-19. This clone showed up just a few times. Sequencing used immunoSEQ multiplex PCR; TCRdb keeps in-frame clones, though not all of them. The data show around 100,000 clones, about 89% seen once. Germline V gene lookup returns CDR1 MDHEN and CDR2 SYDVKM. V was cut by 2 bases and J by 4 bases, with 11 bases left in between. The CDR3 contains 14 residues. The clonotype was recovered from a human donor with acute or convalescent COVID-19. The donor label of this sample is uncertain. The chain uses TRBV28 and TRBJ1-2; unclear D gene. The sequencing sample was made of peripheral blood. CDR3 nucleotide sequence: TGTGCCAGCAGTTTACGCGTGATCTTCTATGGCTACACCTTC. Amino acids: CASSLRVIFYGYTF.